The 18 T cell receptor beta chains below all came from one sample that was sequenced in a study of T cells in Graves' hyperthyroidism and ophthalmopathy (dated by TCRdb to the late 2010s). Library method: multiplex PCR. Sequencing took place on an Illumina HiSeq 2000. TCR beta CDR3 regions were amplified from RNA transcripts. For the first round of RT-PCR on the TCR CDR3, the HTBI primer set was used together with the Qiagen OneStep RT-PCR kit. The public reads were reprocessed in TCRdb via fastp at Q25 and MiXCR, keeping in-frame beta chains. One record per CDR3 amino acid sequence lists the most common genes and DNA. This sample lists about 680,000 distinct CDR3 sequences; about a third were detected once. Around 31% of the sample lies in the top ten. Material: blood. These receptor sequences come from a woman in her 40s with Graves' hyperthyroidism.

This chain uses TRBV7-8 with TRBJ1-2, with TRBD1 as a possible D gene (5 bases). Germline V lookup: CDR1 SGHVS, CDR2 FQNEAQ. The CDR3 is made up of 16 amino acids. V gave up 3 bases and J gave up 5 bases, with 19 bases separating them. The CDR3, as DNA: TGTGCCAGCAGCTTGGGGACTGCGCCGCTAGGATATGGCTACACCTTC. It yields the protein CASSLGTAPLGYGYTF.

This clonotype occurred a few times. Compared with germline, one end of the junction differs, possibly owing to a read error. V gene TRBV7-2 combines with J gene TRBJ2-2, with D unresolved. Per germline, CDR1 SGHTA and CDR2 FQGNSA. This CDR3 region has 16 residues. CDR3 region: CASSQVFGSGTGELFF. CDR3 coding DNA: TGCGCCAGCAGCCAAGTCTTCGGAAGTGGGACCGGGGAGCTGTTTTTT.

The J gene is TRBJ1-1, the V gene TRBV6-5; unclear D gene. The CDR3 consists of 15 residues. V was clipped by 6 bases and J by 2 bases, with 16 bases between them. In germline, CDR1 is MNHEY, CDR2 SVGAGI. CDR3 DNA sequence: TGTGCCAGCAGCCCCCCCATGCGGCACAACACTGAAGCTTTCTTT. Translating it yields CASSPPMRHNTEAFF.

This clonotype came up a few times. This chain uses TRBV4-3 with TRBJ2-6, with D uncertain. This CDR3 contains 17 residues. Per the germline V gene, CDR1 is LGHNA and CDR2 is YSLEER. The V end lost 2 bases, the J end lost 0 bases, and 11 bases lay between the germline ends. DNA for the CDR3: TGCGCCAGCAGCCAATCAGCTCACAACTCTGGGGCCAACGTCCTGACTTTC. Amino acids: CASSQSAHNSGANVLTF.

V usage is TRBV29-1 and J usage is TRBJ1-1, with D unclear. CDR1 is SQVTM and CDR2 is ANQGSEA in the germline V gene. CDR3 length: 9 residues. Trimming cost V 6 bases and J 6 bases, with 5 bases left between them. The CDR3, as DNA: TGCAGCGTGTATTCTGAAGCTTTCTTT. Protein sequence: CSVYSEAFF.

V usage is TRBV12-3 or TRBV12-4 and J usage is TRBJ1-4; D perhaps matches TRBD1 (5 bases). V lost 3 bases to trimming and J lost 8 bases, with 25 bases between them. This CDR3 contains 18 residues. The CDR3, as DNA: TGTGCCAGCAGTTTTTTAGGCCCCCACGACCGGGGCGTCGAAAAACTGTTTTTT. Residues: CASSFLGPHDRGVEKLFF.

This clonotype was seen more than once but under ten times. The CDR3 spells CASTPRKMGRTEAFF. The DNA of the CDR3 is TGTGCCAGCACCCCCAGGAAGATGGGGAGGACTGAAGCTTTCTTT. The gene calls are TRBV10-3 and TRBJ1-1, with unresolved D. Trimming took off 10 bases at V and 5 bases at J, with 23 bases between the two ends. The CDR3 spans 15 residues. Germline V CDR1 and CDR2: ENHRY, SYGVKD.

This clonotype has only one observation. A read error may produce the germline difference seen at one junction end. V is TRBV20-1 and J is TRBJ1-4; possibly TRBD1 for D (6 bases). From germline, CDR1 is DFQATT and CDR2 SNEGSKA (reference sequence). CDR3 length equals 17 residues. For the CDR3, the DNA is TGCAATCCAAAACATCTAGCGGCGGCAGGGGAGGGTGAAAAACTGTTTTTC. Amino acid sequence: CNPKHLAAAGEGEKLFF.

In its sample, this clonotype was seen many times. The chain links TRBV6-2 or TRBV6-3 to TRBJ1-1, with D possibly TRBD1 on 6 matching bases. This CDR3 spans 14 amino acids. In germline, CDR1 is MNHEY, CDR2 SVGEGT. V lost 5 bases, J lost 1 base, and 11 bases lay in between. The CDR3 here is CASSQGLANTEAFF. As DNA, the CDR3 is TGTGCCAGCAGTCAGGGGTTGGCGAACACTGAAGCTTTCTTT.

Only a few counts were recorded for this clonotype. This chain uses TRBV20-1 with TRBJ2-5; 10 nucleotides align to TRBD2. J lost 5 bases, V lost 4 bases, and 13 bases had no gene match. This CDR3 is built from 16 residues. Germline values: CDR1 DFQATT, CDR2 SNEGSKA (reference sequence). The CDR3 reads CSAMGLAGVRVETQYF. CDR3 sequence (DNA): TGCAGTGCTATGGGGCTAGCGGGAGTTCGGGTGGAGACCCAGTACTTC.

The CDR3 nucleotides read TGCAGCGTCGGGACAGGCCGCTCTGGGGCCAACGTCCTGACTTTC. Protein sequence: CSVGTGRSGANVLTF. The rearrangement links TRBV29-1 to TRBJ2-6; 8 nucleotides line up with TRBD1. This CDR3 contains 15 residues. The V gene end was trimmed by 6 bases and the J gene end by 0 bases; junction bases not matched to a gene: 4. The germline CDR1 and CDR2 sequences are SQVTM and ANQGSEA. Supplemented by reference TRBV29-1 and TRBJ2-6, the full variable domain reads SAVISQKPSRDICQRGTSLTIQCQVDSQVTMMFWYRQQPGQSLTLIATANQGSEATYESGFVIDKFPISRPNLTFSTLTVSNMSPEDSSIYLCSVGTGRSGANVLTFGAGSRLTVL.

This clonotype appeared many times. J is TRBJ1-6 and V is TRBV5-5; 8 positions agree with TRBD1. The CDR3 has 15 amino acids. Germline V gene lookup returns CDR1 SGHKS and CDR2 YYEKEE (reference sequence). Germline trimming cut 4 bases from V and 7 bases from J; bases unmatched to any gene: 7. CDR3 region: CASSPADRANSPLHF. The CDR3 DNA is TGTGCCAGCAGCCCTGCGGACAGGGCCAATTCACCCCTCCACTTT.

V and J are TRBV6-2 or TRBV6-3 and TRBJ1-1, with TRBD1 matching 9 bases. After removal of 7 bases from V and 4 bases from J, the junction contained 16 bases not matched to a gene. The CDR3 runs to 17 residues. Per germline, CDR1 MNHEY and CDR2 SVGEGT. This CDR3 is CASTVTKRGQGPTEAFF. For the CDR3, the DNA is TGTGCCAGCACCGTTACGAAGCGTGGACAGGGGCCCACTGAAGCTTTCTTT.

V usage is TRBV7-2 and J usage is TRBJ1-1; TRBD1 agrees at 7 bases. This CDR3 has 16 amino acids. The V segment lost 5 bases and the J segment 0 bases; nucleotides outside the gene matches: 9. CDR1 SGHTA and CDR2 FQGNSA come from the germline V gene. The CDR3 DNA reads TGTGCCAGCAGCCATACCCGGGACAGCGTGAACACTGAAGCTTTCTTT. This sequence encodes CASSHTRDSVNTEAFF.

This clonotype was detected ten times or more. The V gene is TRBV7-9, the J gene TRBJ2-5; D perhaps matches TRBD2 (6 bases). The CDR3 has 17 residues. With 0 bases removed from V and 4 bases from J, the gap between germline ends came to 18 bases. Germline CDR1 SEHNR, CDR2 FQNEAQ (reference sequence). CDR3: CASSLAQNVAVGETQYF. CDR3 coding DNA: TGTGCCAGCAGCTTAGCGCAGAACGTAGCGGTGGGAGAGACCCAGTACTTC.

The chain employs TRBV5-6 and TRBJ1-1; TRBD1 agrees at 8 bases. Germline CDR1 is SGHDT and CDR2 is YYEEEE. The CDR3 sequence is 12 residues long. Trimming removed 7 bases from V and 12 bases from J; junction bases left unmatched: 11. The DNA for the CDR3 is TGTGCCAGCGGTTTAAACAGGGGGACAACTTTCTTT. Translated, it gives CASGLNRGTTFF.

The rearrangement uses TRBV12-5 and TRBJ2-5; a weak D match, TRBD2 (5 bases). CDR3 size: 14 residues. V was cut by 7 bases and J by 5 bases, with 17 bases left in between. Germline V gene data show CDR1 as LGHNT and CDR2 as FRNRAP. The CDR3 DNA follows: TGTGCTAGTGCCCTCGGTGAGAGGAGGGAGACCCAGTACTTC. This gives the protein CASALGERRETQYF.

V gene TRBV6-6 combines with J gene TRBJ1-2; D is unresolved. CDR1 MNHNY and CDR2 SVGAGI come from the germline V gene (reference sequence). The length of the CDR3 is 13 residues. V dropped 7 bases and J dropped 6 bases, with 15 bases sitting between them. In DNA form, the CDR3 reads TGTGCCAGCACAAAGACGGCGTCGGATGGCTACACCTTC. Translated: CASTKTASDGYTF.